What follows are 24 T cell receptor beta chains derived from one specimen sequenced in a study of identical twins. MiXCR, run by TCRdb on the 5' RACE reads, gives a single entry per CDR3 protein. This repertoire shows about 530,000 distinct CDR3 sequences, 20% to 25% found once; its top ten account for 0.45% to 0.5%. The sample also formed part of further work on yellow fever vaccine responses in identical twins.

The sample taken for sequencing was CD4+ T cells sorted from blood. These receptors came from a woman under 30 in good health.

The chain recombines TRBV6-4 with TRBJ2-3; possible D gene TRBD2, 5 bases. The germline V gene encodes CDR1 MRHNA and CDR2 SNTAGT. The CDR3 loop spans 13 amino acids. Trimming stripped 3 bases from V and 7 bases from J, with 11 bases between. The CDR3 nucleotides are TGTGCCAGCAGTGAGGACTCGGGGTATACGCAGTATTTT. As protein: CASSEDSGYTQYF.

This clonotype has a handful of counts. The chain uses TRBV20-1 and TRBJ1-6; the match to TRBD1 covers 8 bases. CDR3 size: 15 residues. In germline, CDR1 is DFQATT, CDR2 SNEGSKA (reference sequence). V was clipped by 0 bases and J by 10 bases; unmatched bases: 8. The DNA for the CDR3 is TGCAGTGCTAGAGATTCAGCAGGGGGCGAATCACCCCTCCACTTT. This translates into CSARDSAGGESPLHF.

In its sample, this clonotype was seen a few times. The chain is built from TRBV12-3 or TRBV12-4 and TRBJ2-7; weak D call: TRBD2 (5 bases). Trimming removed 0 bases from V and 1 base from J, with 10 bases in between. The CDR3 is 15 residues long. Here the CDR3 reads CASSLAGDGSYEQYF. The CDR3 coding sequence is TGTGCCAGCAGTTTAGCGGGAGATGGGTCCTACGAGCAGTACTTC.

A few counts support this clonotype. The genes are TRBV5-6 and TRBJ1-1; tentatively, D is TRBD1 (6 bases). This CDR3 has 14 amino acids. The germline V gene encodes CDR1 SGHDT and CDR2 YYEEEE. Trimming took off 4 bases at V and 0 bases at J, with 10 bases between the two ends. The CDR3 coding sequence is TGTGCCAGCAGCCCCTGGACAGTGAACACTGAAGCTTTCTTT. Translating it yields CASSPWTVNTEAFF.

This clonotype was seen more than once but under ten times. The DNA of the CDR3 is TGCAGCGTAGAAAGGAGCGGGAGTGGTGATGAGCAGTTCTTC. Protein: CSVERSGSGDEQFF. This sequence joins TRBV29-1 and TRBJ2-1; 8 nucleotides line up with TRBD2. There are 14 residues in the CDR3. From germline, CDR1 is SQVTM and CDR2 ANQGSEA. Trimming removed 6 bases from V and 8 bases from J; junction bases left unmatched: 12.

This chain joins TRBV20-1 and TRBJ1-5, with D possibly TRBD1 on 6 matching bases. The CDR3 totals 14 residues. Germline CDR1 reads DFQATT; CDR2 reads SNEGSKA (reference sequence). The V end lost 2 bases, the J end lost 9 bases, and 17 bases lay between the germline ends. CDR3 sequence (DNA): TGCAGTGCTAGAACCCCGACAGGTACTGGGCCCCAGCATTTT. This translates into CSARTPTGTGPQHF.

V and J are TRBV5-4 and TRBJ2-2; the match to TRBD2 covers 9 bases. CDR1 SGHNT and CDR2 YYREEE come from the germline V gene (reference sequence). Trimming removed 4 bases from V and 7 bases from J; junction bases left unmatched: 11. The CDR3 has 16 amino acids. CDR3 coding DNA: TGTGCCAGCAGCCGCACACTAGCGGGTCAGCACGGGGAGCTGTTTTTT. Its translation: CASSRTLAGQHGELFF.

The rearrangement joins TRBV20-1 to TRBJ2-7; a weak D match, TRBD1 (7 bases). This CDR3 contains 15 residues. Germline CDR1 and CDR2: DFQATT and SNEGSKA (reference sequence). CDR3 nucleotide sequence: TGCAGCGGCCTCCTTCCAGGGGGGACTGGCCGCGAGCAGTACGTC. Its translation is CSGLLPGGTGREQYV.

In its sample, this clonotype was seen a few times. Here the CDR3 reads CASSTHPNTQYF. The DNA for the CDR3 is TGTGCCAGCAGCACCCACCCCAATACGCAGTATTTT. The chain is built from TRBV11-2 and TRBJ2-3; D is unresolved. CDR1 is SGHAT, CDR2 FQNNGV, per germline. V was cut by 5 bases and J by 7 bases, with 10 bases left in between. The CDR3 totals 12 residues.

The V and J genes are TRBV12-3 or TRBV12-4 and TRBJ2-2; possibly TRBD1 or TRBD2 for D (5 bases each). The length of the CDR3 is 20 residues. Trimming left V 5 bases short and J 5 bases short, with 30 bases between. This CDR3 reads CASSLQRLAGAGFSTGELFF. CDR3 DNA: TGTGCCAGCAGTCTTCAGCGGCTGGCTGGGGCAGGGTTCAGTACCGGGGAGCTGTTTTTT.

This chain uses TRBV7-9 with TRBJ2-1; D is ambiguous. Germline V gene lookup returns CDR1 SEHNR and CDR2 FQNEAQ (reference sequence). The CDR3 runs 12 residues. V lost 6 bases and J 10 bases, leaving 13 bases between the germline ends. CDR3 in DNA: TGTGCCAGCAGTCCAGGCAGTGTCGAGCAGTTCTTC. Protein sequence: CASSPGSVEQFF.

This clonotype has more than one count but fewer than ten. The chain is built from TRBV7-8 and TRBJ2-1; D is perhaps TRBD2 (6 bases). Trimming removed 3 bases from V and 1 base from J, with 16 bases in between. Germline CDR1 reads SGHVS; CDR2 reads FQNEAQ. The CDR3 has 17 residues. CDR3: CASSLLSGTGSYNEQFF. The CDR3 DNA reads TGTGCCAGCAGCTTGTTATCCGGGACTGGGTCCTACAATGAGCAGTTCTTC.

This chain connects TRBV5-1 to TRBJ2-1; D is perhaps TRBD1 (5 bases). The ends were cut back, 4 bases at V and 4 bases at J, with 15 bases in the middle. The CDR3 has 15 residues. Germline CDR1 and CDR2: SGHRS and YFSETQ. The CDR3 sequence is CASSPGGHTYNEQFF. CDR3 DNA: TGCGCCAGCAGCCCCGGTGGACACACATACAATGAGCAGTTCTTC.

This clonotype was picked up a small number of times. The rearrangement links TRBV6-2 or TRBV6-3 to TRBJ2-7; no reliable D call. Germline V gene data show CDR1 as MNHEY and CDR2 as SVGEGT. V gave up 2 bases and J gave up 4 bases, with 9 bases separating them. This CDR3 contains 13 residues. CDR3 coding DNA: TGTGCCAGCAGTTACCAGGCCGGTTACGAGCAGTACTTC. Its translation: CASSYQAGYEQYF.

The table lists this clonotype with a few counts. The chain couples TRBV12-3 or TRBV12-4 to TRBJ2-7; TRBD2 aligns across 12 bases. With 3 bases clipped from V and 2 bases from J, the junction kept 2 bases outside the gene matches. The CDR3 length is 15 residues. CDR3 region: CASSFLAGGPYEQYF. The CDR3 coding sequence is TGTGCCAGCAGTTTCCTAGCGGGAGGGCCCTACGAGCAGTACTTC.

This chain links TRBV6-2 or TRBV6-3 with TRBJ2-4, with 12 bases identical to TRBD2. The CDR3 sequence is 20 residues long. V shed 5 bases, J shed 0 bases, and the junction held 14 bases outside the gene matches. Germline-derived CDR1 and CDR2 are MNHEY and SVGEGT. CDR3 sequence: CASSPRTSGVPNIAKNIQYF. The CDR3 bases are TGTGCCAGCAGTCCCCGGACTAGCGGGGTACCTAATATAGCCAAAAACATTCAGTACTTC.

The CDR3: CASSRTDRSNTEAFF. The CDR3 DNA sequence: TGCGCCAGCAGCCGAACGGACAGGTCGAACACTGAAGCTTTCTTT. J is TRBJ1-1 and V is TRBV4-1, with 7 bases identical to TRBD1. Germline lookup yields CDR1 MGHRA and CDR2 YSYEKL. The CDR3 contains 15 residues. The ends lost 4 bases at V and 1 base at J; junction bases unmatched: 6.

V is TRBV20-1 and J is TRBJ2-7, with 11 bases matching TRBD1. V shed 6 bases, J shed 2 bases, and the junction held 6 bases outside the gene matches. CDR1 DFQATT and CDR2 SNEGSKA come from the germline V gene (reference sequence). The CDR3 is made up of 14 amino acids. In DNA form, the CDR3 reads TGCAGTGCCGATGGACAGGGGGCGACCTACGAGCAGTACGTC. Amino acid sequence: CSADGQGATYEQYV.

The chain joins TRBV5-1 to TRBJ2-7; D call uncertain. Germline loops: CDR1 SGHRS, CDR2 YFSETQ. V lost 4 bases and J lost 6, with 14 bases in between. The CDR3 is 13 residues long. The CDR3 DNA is TGCGCCAGCAGCGTGGAACTGGGTATCGAGCAGTACGTC. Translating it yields CASSVELGIEQYV.

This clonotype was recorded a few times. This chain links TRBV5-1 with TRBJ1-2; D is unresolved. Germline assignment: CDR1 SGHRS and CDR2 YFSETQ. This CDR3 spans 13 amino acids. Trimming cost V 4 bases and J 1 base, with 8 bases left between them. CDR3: CASSLTSNYGYTF. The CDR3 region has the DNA TGCGCCAGCAGCCTAACGAGTAACTATGGCTACACCTTC.

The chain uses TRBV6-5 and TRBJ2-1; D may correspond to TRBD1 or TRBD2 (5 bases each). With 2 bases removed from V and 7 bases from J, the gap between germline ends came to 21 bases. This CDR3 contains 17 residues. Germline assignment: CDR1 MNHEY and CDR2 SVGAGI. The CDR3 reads CASSYVWGTRSTNEQFF. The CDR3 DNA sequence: TGTGCCAGCAGTTACGTGTGGGGGACCCGATCCACGAATGAGCAGTTCTTC.

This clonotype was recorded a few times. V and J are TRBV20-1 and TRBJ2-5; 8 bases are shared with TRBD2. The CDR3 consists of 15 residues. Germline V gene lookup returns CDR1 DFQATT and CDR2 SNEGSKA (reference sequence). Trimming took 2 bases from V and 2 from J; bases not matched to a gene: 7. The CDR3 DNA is TGCAGTGCTAGATCTCGGGGGGGCCGACAAGAGACCCAGTACTTC. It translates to CSARSRGGRQETQYF.

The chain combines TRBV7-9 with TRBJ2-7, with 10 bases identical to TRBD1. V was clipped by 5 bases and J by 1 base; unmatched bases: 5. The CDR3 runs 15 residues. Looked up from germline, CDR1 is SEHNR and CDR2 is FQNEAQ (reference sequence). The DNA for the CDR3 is TGTGCCAGCAGCAACCGGGACAGGGGATCCTACGAGCAGTACGTC. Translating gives CASSNRDRGSYEQYV.

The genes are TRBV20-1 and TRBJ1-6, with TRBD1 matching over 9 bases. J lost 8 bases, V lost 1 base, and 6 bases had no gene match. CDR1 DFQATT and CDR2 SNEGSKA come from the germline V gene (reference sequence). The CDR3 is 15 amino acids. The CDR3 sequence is CSARGPGQGYSPLHF. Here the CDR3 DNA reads TGCAGTGCTAGAGGCCCGGGACAGGGTTATTCACCCCTCCACTTT.